This TCR beta chain was profiled in a study of blood T cell repertoires in COVID-19. Study-wide context: Samples representing acute and convalescent COVID-19 were sourced from the United States, Italy and Spain. PBMCs, B-cell-depleted T cells, or T cells were the source of the cDNA or gDNA that made up the material.

Germline values: CDR1 MNHEY, CDR2 SMNVEV (reference sequence). The ends were cut back, 3 bases at V and 1 base at J, with 8 bases in the middle. The CDR3 totals 14 residues. In the original analysis: Amplification of reference gene primers provided the estimated nucleated cell counts. Repertoires were generated with immunoSEQ multiplex PCR, while TCRdb's copy carries only in-frame clones and drops some. V and J calls and clone size are copied from that table; D and trimming were computed from the DNA. Of 110,000 to 150,000 clones in the sample, about 88% were seen once. Sequenced input: peripheral blood. This clonotype was obtained from a man aged 50-59 years with active or convalescent COVID-19. This chain connects TRBV27 to TRBJ2-3; D gene unclear. The CDR3 is CASSLRLRTDTQYF. CDR3 coding DNA: TGTGCCAGCAGTTTGAGACTGCGCACAGATACGCAGTATTTT.